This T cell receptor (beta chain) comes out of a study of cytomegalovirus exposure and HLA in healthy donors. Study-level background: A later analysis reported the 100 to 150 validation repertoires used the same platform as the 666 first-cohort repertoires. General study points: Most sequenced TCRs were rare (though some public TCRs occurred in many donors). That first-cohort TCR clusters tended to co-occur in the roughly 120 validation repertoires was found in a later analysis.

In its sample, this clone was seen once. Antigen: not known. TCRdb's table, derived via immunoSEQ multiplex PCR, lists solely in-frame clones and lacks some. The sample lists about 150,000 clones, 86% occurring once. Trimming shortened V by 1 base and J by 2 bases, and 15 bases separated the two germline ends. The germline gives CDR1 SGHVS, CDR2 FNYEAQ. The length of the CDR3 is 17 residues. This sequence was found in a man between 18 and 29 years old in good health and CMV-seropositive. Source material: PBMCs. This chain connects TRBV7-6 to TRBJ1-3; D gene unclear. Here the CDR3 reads CASSLGAGGFTGNTIYF. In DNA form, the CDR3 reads TGTGCCAGCAGCTTAGGGGCCGGAGGGTTTACTGGAAACACCATATATTTT. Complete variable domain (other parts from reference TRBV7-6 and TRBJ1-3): GAGVSQSPRYKVTKRGQDVALRCDPISGHVSLYWYRQALGQGPEFLTYFNYEAQQDKSGLPNDRFSAERPEGSISTLTIQRTEQRDSAMYRCASSLGAGGFTGNTIYFGEGSWLTVV.